Included here is one T cell receptor (beta chain) sequence, with context. The antigen is undetermined. Sequencing relied on immunoSEQ assay v3.0, run at survey level. For each individual sample, sequencing targeted roughly 40,000-55,000 T-cell genomes. The table came from immunoSEQ multiplex PCR; TCRdb's copy has only in-frame clones and leaves some out. The sample gives about 24,000 clones, about 76% of which show up once; around 15% is in the top ten. This record comes from a study of long-term antiretroviral therapy in people with HIV. Overall study results and limits: Pre-ART expanded clones dominated the repertoire at every time point.

The clonotype was recovered from a woman aged 18-30 years with HIV. Here the sequenced sample was unsorted PBMCs, taken at the start of antiretroviral therapy, before treatment.

The CDR3 DNA sequence: TGTGCCAGCTCACCGGAGGGGCCCTACGAGCAGTACTTC. Translated, it gives CASSPEGPYEQYF. This chain links TRBV18 with TRBJ2-7; tentatively, D is TRBD2 (6 bases). Trimming removed 3 bases from V and 2 bases from J, with 8 bases in between. Germline V gene sequence: CDR1 KGHSH, CDR2 LQKENI. The CDR3 extends over 13 amino acids.